One T cell receptor beta chain is described in this entry. The data are from a study of blood T cell repertoires in COVID-19. Study as a whole: The origin of the acute and convalescent COVID-19 samples was the United States, Italy and Spain. PBMCs, B-cell-depleted T cells, or T cells were the source of the cDNA or gDNA that made up the material.

Original data processing: Estimation of nucleated cell counts was performed using reference gene primer amplification. The protocol was immunoSEQ multiplex PCR, while the TCRdb copy is restricted to in-frame clones and leaves out a portion. The V and J calls and clone size come from that table; D and trimming were worked out from the DNA. The table shows roughly 230,000 clones, with about 83% occurring only once. Sequencing was performed on peripheral blood. This clonotype was sampled from a man aged 40-55 years with active or convalescent COVID-19.

In DNA, the CDR3 is TGTGCCAGTAGTAAGGGGGCCCTTGACTATGGCTACACCTTC. Its translation is CASSKGALDYGYTF. The gene calls are TRBV19 and TRBJ1-2; the match to TRBD1 covers 7 bases. The CDR3 extends over 14 amino acids. Germline V gene lookup returns CDR1 LNHDA and CDR2 SQIVND (reference sequence). With V trimmed by 4 bases and J by 3 bases, 5 bases remained unmatched.